The present T cell receptor (beta chain) was sequenced within a study of blood T cell repertoires in COVID-19. Study overall: PBMCs, B-cell-depleted T cells, or T cells provided the cDNA or gDNA that made up the material.

V shed 7 bases and J 7 bases; nucleotides not matched to a gene: 20. Germline V gives CDR1 LNHDA, CDR2 SQIVND (reference sequence). This CDR3 is 17 amino acids long. Sequencing was performed with immunoSEQ multiplex PCR; in TCRdb, only in-frame clones are kept and a portion is missing. The sample has 250,000 to 300,000 clones, approximately 91% seen once; the top ten hold 1.7%. The sequenced sample consisted of PBMCs or T cells enriched from blood (not recorded which). The chain joins TRBV19 to TRBJ2-7; TRBD2 matches 9 bases. This clonotype was sampled from a woman aged 40 to 50 who had recovered from COVID-19. CDR3 protein: CASTNTRGPSGMGEQYF. In DNA, the CDR3 is TGTGCCAGTACCAATACAAGAGGTCCTAGCGGGATGGGAGAGCAGTACTTC. Combining the CDR3 with reference TRBV19 and TRBJ2-7 gives the whole variable domain DGGITQSPKYLFRKEGQNVTLSCEQNLNHDAMYWYRQDPGQGLRLIYYSQIVNDFQKGDIAEGYSVSREKKESFPLTVTSAQKNPTAFYLCASTNTRGPSGMGEQYFGPGTRLTVT.